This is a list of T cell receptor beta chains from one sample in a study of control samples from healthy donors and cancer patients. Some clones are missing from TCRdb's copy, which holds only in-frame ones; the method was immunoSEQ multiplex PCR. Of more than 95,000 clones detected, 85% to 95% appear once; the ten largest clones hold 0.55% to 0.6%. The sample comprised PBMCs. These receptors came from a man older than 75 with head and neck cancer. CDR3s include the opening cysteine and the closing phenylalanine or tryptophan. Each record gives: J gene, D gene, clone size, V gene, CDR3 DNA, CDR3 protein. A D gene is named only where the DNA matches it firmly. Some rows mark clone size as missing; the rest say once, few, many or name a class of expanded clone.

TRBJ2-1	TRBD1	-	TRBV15	TGTGCCACCAGCAGGGGACAGGGGCCGTCAAATGAGCAGTTCTTC	CATSRGQGPSNEQFF
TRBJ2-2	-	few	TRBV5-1	TGCGCCAGCAGCTTCCTTGAGGAGCTGTTTTTT	CASSFLEELFF
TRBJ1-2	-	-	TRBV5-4	TGTGCCAGCATAAAAGGAGGGGGACCCAGCTATGGCTACACCTTC	CASIKGGGPSYGYTF
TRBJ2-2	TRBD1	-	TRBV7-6	TGTGCCAGCAGCCCGGGACAGGCTTCCACCGGGGAGCTGTTTTTT	CASSPGQASTGELFF
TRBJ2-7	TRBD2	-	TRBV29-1	TGCAGCGTCCCGAGCGGGAGCAGGTACGAGCAGTACTTC	CSVPSGSRYEQYF
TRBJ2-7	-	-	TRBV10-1	TGCGCCAGCAGTTCGAGCCCACTAGCAGCCCACTACGAGCAGTACTTC	CASSSSPLAAHYEQYF
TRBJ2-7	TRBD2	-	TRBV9	TGTGCCAGCAGCCCAGGACTAGTAGGCTACGAGCAGTACTTC	CASSPGLVGYEQYF
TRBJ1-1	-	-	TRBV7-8	TGTGCCAGCAGCCCACAGGGTCTCGCCACTGAAGCTTTCTTT	CASSPQGLATEAFF
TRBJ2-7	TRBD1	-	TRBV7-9	TGTGCCAGCAGCTTAGGGACAGGGGACAGCTACTTC	CASSLGTGDSYF
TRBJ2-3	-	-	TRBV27	TGTGCCAGCAGTGGGGCCCCGTACACAGATACGCAGTATTTT	CASSGAPYTDTQYF
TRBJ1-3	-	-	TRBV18	TGTGCCAGCTCACCACCGAAGACAGACGGGGGATTGTATGGAAACACCATATATTTT	CASSPPKTDGGLYGNTIYF
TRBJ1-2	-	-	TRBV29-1	TGCAGCGTCCAGGGGCAGGCCCGGGGCTATGGCTACACCTTC	CSVQGQARGYGYTF
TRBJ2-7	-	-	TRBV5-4	TGTGCCAGCAGCCCGGATCAGGGATCCTACGAGCAGTACTTC	CASSPDQGSYEQYF